The TCR beta chain described here comes from a study of brain T cells in children with intractable seizures. This CDR3 is built from 18 residues. Per germline, CDR1 SGHRS and CDR2 YFSETQ. The J segment lost 7 bases and the V segment lost 4 bases, leaving 15 bases of the junction unmatched. Here immunoSEQ multiplex PCR was the method, and the copy in TCRdb shows in-frame clones only, minus some. The table has 65,000 to 85,000 clones, about 92% seen once. The chain is built from TRBV5-1 and TRBJ2-2, with 11 nucleotides matching TRBD2. This clonotype originated in a boy less than two years old with tuberous sclerosis and intractable seizures. The starting material was peripheral blood, obtained at surgery. Here the CDR3 DNA reads TGCGCCAGCAGCCCCTCCGGGACTAGCGGAGGGGGACACGGGGAGCTGTTTTTT. This encodes CASSPSGTSGGGHGELFF.